This T cell receptor (beta chain) came from a study of identical twins (dated by TCRdb to 2015 to 2016). About the full investigation: The study deep-sequenced TCR alpha and beta repertoires from monozygotic twins, unrelated adults of various ages and cord blood to test whether fetal clonotypes persist. To rule out contamination, replicate twin experiments were performed at different times with different library preparation protocols. The paper's findings and limits, for the study overall: Invariant T cells such as MAIT and iNKT could partly confound zero-insertion analyses, though diverse VJ usage argued against this for most clonotypes. Compared with coincidental sharing between unrelated individuals, out-of-frame TCR alpha sequences shared between twins had an excess of sequences with low generation probability. In monozygotic twins, out-of-frame TCR alpha sharing was systematically underestimated by recombination models, although the models agreed with sharing between unrelated individuals. Conclusions relied on cross-sectional statistical analysis, since the same donors could not be followed over many years. Excess twin sharing in beta out-of-frame sequences was weaker because fewer shared sequences lowered the signal-to-noise ratio. Abundant cord blood beta clonotypes had fewer insertions, young adult naive repertoires showed a similar but weaker trend, and memory repertoires showed no such trend.

All donors were healthy Caucasians. The twin cohort comprised three pairs of female monozygotic twins, all aged roughly 18 to 30 years. RNA for TCR libraries was isolated from peripheral blood mononuclear cells. The library was built by means of 5' RACE. TCRdb names Illumina HiSeq 2000 as the instrument used. A universal primer binding site was added through template switching, and the final cDNA carried a unique molecular identifier so that TCR cDNA molecules could be counted accurately. First-strand cDNA for TCR alpha and beta chains was synthesized from specific primers in the conserved constant-segment region. To control for contamination, every cDNA library carried two barcodes: a SMART-Mk sample barcode plus Illumina barcodes. Two successive PCR steps introduced TruSeq adapter sequences along with Illumina sample barcodes. Sequencing of the TCR alpha and beta cDNA libraries was done on the Illumina HiSeq platform using custom primers. The authors' analysis ran thus. MiGEC was used to process raw reads and extract unique molecular identifiers, and MiXCR was used to find CDR3 positions. Recombination models were inferred per individual with the repgenHMM and IGoR tools using an EM algorithm. The analysis of shared clonotypes was done with the tcR package in R, with sharing normalized by the product of cloneset sizes. To study raw recombination free of thymic and clonal selection effects, out-of-frame nonproductive sequences were analyzed. The public reads were reprocessed in TCRdb via fastp at Q25 and MiXCR, keeping in-frame beta chains. Each CDR3 protein gets just one entry, which takes the most common genes and DNA from the rows behind it. For this entry, the V and J calls and clone size follow TCRdb and not the study's own pipeline. The table for this sample lists 550,000 to 700,000 distinct CDR3 sequences; 21% of them were counted only once. In total, the top ten clones hold roughly 4% of the sample.

The germline V gene encodes CDR1 MNHNS and CDR2 SASEGT. V lost 4 bases and J lost 4 bases; the stretch between them is 10 bases long. Counted from cysteine to phenylalanine, this CDR3 has 13 amino acids. Only CDR3 DNA is held: 39 bases, read in frame from base 1. In the case of this clonotype: No antigen is known for it. No clone much larger than this one lies a single base away; base qualities are absent.

The data were also submitted as part of a second study, on T cells expressing NK-cell markers. The second study's paper adds: TCR beta-chain repertoires were profiled in sorted CD3+CD56+NKG2C+, CD3+CD56+NKG2C- and CD3+CD56-NKG2C+ T-cell subsets from several donors. Seven of the eight sequenced donors were HCMV-seropositive and one was HCMV-seronegative. To restrict sorting to alphabetaTCR-expressing T cells, an anti-gammadeltaTCR antibody was added in several experiments. In several donors, the dominant CD3+CD56+NKG2C+ clonotypes were among the top 10 CD8+ clonotypes and accounted for about 1.0-7.0% of CD8+ T cells. Those dominant clonotypes were again the most abundant among CD3+CD56-NKG2C+ cells in a handful of donors, at roughly 25-65%. It remained unclear whether the expanded NKG2C-expressing T cell clones were specific for HCMV antigens. Randomly selected healthy volunteers, three men and five women, were used as the eight sequenced donors. HCMV-specific IgG was detected in serum with a commercial ELISA kit to determine HCMV serostatus. Bulk peripheral blood T-cell repertoires were additionally sequenced from unsorted PBMC for over 5 donors. MIGEC was used to demultiplex reads and group reads by UMI, and MiTCR was used to assemble and quantify clonotypes. To remove erroneous sequences, TCR cDNA sequences were retained only when supported by two or more reads. The tcR package was used for downstream repertoire analysis, and clonotypes were matched between fractions using CDR3 nucleotide sequence together with V segment. VDJmatch was used to annotate antigen specificity against VDJdb, with one amino acid substitution allowed in CDR3.

The receptor comes from a woman aged 18-30 years in good health. Sequencing used PBMCs. Rearrangement joined TRBV6-1 to TRBJ1-2; the best D guess is TRBD1, with 5 bases matching. This receptor carries the CDR3 CASSADGGYGYTF. The DNA sequence is TGTGCCAGCAGTGCGGACGGGGGCTATGGCTACACCTTC.